This record looks at one T cell receptor beta chain sequence and its context. In TCRdb, the RT-PCR reads were re-called with MiXCR into one record per CDR3 protein. The table shows about 620,000 distinct CDR3 sequences, with about 10% occurring only once. Germline V CDR1 and CDR2: SGHVS, FQNEAQ. V shed 1 base and J shed 4 bases, with 9 bases lying between them. The CDR3 is 14 residues long. These data are taken from a study of response to subunit inactivated influenza vaccine. These sequences were also reported in another study, on T cells expressing NK-cell markers. This second study notes: Making the TCR beta cDNA relied on 5'RACE template switching with UMIs. Eight donors were sequenced, seven testing HCMV-seropositive and one testing seronegative.

The receptor comes from a man in his fifties who received an inactivated influenza vaccine. The V gene is TRBV7-8, the J gene TRBJ2-3; TRBD1 might be the D (6 bases). The source was PBMCs from blood, collected on the day of vaccination. The CDR3 loop is CASSLGGQPDTQYF. CDR3 DNA: TGTGCCAGCAGCTTAGGGGGGCAACCAGATACGCAGTATTTT.